Detailed here is one TCR beta chain. CDR1 MNHEY and CDR2 SVGEGT come from the germline V gene. V was pared by 5 bases and J by 3 bases, with 5 bases of the junction left unmatched. The CDR3 sequence is 15 residues long. The sample comes from a study of blood T cell repertoires in COVID-19. The wider study: PBMCs, B-cell-depleted T cells, or T cells provided the cDNA or gDNA that made up the material.

The table came from immunoSEQ multiplex PCR; TCRdb's copy has only in-frame clones and leaves some out. The sample has around 80,000 clones, approximately 86% seen once. The sequenced material came from peripheral blood. The sequence derives from a woman over 75 with acute or convalescent COVID-19. The chain joins TRBV6-2 or TRBV6-3 to TRBJ2-1, with 9 bases that match TRBD2. CDR3 protein: CASSISGRDYNEQFF. CDR3 DNA: TGTGCCAGCAGTATTAGCGGGAGAGACTACAATGAGCAGTTCTTC.